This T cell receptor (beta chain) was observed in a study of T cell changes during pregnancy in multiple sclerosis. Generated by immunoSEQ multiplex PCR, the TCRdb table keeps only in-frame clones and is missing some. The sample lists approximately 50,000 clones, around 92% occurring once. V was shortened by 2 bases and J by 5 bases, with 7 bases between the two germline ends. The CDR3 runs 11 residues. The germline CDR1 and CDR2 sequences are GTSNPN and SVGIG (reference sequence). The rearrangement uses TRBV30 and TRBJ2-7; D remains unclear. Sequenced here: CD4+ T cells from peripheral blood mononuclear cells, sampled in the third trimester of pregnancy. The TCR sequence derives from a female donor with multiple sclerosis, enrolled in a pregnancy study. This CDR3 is CAWSHQDEQYF. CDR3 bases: TGTGCCTGGAGTCATCAGGACGAGCAGTACTTC.